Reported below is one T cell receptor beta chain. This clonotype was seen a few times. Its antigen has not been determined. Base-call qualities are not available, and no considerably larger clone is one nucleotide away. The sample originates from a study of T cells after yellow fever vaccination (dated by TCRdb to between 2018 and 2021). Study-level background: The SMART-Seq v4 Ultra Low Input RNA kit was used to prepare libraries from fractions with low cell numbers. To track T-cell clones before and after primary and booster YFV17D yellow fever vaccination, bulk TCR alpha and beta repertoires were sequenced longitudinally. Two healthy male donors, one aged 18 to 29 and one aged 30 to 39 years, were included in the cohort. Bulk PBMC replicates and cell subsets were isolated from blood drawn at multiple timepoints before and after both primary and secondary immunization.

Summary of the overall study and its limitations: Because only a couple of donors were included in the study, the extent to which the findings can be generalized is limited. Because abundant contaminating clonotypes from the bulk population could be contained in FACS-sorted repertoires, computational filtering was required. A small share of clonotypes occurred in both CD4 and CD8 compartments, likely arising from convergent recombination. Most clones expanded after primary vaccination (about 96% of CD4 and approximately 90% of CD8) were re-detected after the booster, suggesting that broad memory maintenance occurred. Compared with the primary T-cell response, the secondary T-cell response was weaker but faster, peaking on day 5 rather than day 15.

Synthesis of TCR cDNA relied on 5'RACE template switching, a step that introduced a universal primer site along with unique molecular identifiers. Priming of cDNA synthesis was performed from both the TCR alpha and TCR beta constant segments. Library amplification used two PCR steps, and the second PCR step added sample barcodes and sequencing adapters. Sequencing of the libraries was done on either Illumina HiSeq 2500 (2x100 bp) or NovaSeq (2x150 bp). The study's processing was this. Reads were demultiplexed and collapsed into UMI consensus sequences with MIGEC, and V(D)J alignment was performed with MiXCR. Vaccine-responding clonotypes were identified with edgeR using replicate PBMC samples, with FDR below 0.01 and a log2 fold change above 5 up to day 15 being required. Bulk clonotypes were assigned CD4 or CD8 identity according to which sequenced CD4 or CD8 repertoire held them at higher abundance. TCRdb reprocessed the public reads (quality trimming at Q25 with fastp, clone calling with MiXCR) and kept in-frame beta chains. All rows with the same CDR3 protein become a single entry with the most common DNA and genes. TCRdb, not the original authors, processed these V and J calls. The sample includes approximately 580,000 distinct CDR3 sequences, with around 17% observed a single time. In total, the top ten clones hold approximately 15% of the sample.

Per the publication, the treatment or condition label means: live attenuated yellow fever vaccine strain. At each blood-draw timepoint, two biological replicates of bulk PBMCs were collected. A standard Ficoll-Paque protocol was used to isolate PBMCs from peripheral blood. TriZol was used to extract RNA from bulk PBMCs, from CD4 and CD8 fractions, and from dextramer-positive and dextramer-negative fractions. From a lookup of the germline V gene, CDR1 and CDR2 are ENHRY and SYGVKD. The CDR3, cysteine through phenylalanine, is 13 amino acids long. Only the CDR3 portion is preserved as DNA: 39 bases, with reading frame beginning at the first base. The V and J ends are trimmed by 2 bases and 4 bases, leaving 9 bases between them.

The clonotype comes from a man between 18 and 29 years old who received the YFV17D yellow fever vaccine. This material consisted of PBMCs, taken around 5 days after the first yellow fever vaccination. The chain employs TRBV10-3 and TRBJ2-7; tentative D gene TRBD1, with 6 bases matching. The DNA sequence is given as TGTGCCATCAGTGAGCGGGACAAATACGAGCAGTACTTC. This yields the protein CAISERDKYEQYF.